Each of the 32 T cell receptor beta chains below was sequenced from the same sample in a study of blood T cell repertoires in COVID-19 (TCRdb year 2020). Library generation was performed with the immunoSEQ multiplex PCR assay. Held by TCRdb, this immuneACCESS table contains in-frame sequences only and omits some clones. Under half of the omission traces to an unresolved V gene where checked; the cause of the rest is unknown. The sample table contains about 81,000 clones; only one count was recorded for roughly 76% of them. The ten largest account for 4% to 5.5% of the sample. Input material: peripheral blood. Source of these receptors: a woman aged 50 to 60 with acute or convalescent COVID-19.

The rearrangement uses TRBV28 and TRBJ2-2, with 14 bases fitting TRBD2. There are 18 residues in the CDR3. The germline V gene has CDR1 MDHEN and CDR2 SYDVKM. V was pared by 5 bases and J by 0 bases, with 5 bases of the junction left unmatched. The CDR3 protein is CASSLGLAGAANTGELFF. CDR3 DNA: TGTGCCAGCAGTCTGGGACTAGCGGGGGCCGCGAACACCGGGGAGCTGTTTTTT.

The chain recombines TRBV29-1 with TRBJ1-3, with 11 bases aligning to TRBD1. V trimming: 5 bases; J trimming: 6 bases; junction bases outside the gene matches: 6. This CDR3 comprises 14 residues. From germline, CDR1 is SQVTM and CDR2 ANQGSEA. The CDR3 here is CSVLGQGDENTIYF. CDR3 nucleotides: TGCAGCGTTCTGGGACAGGGGGACGAAAACACCATATATTTT.

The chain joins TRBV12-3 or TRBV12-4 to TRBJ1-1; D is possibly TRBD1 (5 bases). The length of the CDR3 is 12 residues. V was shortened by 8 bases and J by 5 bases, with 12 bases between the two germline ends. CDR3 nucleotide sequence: TGTGCCAGCCAATGGGGGAGGACTGAAGCTTTCTTT. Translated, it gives CASQWGRTEAFF.

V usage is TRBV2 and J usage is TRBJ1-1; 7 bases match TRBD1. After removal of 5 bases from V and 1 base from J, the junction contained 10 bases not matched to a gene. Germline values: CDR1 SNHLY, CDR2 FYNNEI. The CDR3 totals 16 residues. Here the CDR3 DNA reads TGTGCCAGCAGTAGGACAGGTCTCGGTGGGAACACTGAAGCTTTCTTT. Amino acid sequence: CASSRTGLGGNTEAFF.

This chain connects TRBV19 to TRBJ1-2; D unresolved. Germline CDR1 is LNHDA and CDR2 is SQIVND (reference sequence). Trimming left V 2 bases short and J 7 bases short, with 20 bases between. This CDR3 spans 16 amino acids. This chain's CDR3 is CASSILTAQAFAGYTF. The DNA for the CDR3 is TGTGCCAGTAGTATACTCACAGCTCAGGCCTTCGCTGGCTACACCTTC.

DNA of the CDR3: TGTGCCAGCAGCTTTCAATATAGCGGGGGGGCCCACAATGAGCAGTTCTTC. As protein: CASSFQYSGGAHNEQFF. The V and J genes are TRBV5-4 and TRBJ2-1; 11 bases map to TRBD2. The length of the CDR3 is 17 residues. The V gene's germline CDR1 is SGHNT and CDR2 YYREEE (reference sequence). V shed 2 bases, J shed 5 bases, and the junction held 9 bases outside the gene matches.

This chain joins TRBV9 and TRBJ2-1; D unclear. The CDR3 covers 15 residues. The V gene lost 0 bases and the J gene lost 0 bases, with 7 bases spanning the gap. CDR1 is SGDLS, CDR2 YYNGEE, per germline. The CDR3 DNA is TGTGCCAGCAGCGTAGAATCGAGCTCCTACAATGAGCAGTTCTTC. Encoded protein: CASSVESSSYNEQFF.

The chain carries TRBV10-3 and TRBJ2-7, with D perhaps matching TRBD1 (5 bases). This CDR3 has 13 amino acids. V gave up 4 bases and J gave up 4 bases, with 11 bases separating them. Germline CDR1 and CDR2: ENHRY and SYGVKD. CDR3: CAISGYRSYEQYF. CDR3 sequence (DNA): TGTGCCATCAGTGGGTACAGGAGTTACGAGCAGTACTTC.

The CDR3 loop is CASSLAPSGSQETQYF. The CDR3 DNA reads as TGTGCCAGCAGCTTAGCACCTAGCGGGAGCCAAGAGACCCAGTACTTC. The rearrangement joins TRBV7-2 to TRBJ2-5; TRBD2 matches at 10 bases. J lost 1 base, V lost 0 bases, and 2 bases had no gene match. Germline V lookup: CDR1 SGHTA, CDR2 FQGNSA. The CDR3 has 16 residues.

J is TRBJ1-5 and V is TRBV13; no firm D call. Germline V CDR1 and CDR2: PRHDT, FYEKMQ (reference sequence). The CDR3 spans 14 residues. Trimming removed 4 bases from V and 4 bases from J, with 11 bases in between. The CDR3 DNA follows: TGTGCCAGCAGCTCCGCGACTGAAAATCAGCCCCAGCATTTT. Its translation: CASSSATENQPQHF.

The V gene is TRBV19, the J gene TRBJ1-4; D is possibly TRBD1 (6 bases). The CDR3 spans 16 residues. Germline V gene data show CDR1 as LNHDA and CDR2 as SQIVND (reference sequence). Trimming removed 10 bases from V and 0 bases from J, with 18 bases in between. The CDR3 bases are TGTGCCACCATAACAGGGCAGATCGCAACTAATGAAAAACTGTTTTTT. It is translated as CATITGQIATNEKLFF.

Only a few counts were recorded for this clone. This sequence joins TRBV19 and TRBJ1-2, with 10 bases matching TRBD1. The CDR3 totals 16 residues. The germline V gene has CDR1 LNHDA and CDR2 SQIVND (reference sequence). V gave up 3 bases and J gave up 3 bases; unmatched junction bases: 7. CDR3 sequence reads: CASSIVPGQGHYGYTF. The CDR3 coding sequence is TGTGCCAGTAGTATTGTCCCGGGACAGGGGCACTATGGCTACACCTTC.

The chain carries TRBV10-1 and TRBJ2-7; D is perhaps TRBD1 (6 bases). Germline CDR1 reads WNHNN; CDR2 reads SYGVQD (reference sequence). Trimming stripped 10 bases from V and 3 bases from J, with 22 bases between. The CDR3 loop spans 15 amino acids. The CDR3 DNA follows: TGCGCCACCATAGCCGACAGGCGATCTTTCTACGAGCAGTACTTC. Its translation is CATIADRRSFYEQYF.

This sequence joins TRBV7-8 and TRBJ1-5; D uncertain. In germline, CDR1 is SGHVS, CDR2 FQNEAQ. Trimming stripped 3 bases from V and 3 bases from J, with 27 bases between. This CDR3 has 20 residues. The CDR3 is CASSFSGSAGVGGFNQPQHF. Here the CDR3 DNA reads TGTGCCAGCAGCTTTTCCGGATCCGCCGGGGTTGGAGGTTTCAATCAGCCCCAGCATTTT.

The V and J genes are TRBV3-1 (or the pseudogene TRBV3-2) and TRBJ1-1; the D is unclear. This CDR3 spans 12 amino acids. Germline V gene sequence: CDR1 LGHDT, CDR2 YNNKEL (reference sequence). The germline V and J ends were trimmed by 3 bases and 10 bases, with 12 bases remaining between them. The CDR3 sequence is CASSHGWIGAFF. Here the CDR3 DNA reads TGTGCCAGCAGCCACGGGTGGATAGGAGCTTTCTTT.

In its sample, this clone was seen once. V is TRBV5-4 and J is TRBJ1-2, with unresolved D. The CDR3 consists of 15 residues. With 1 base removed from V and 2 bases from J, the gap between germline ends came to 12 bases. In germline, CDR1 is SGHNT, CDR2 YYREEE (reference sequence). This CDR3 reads CASSLLRGQNYGYTF. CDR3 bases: TGTGCCAGCAGCTTGCTTAGAGGTCAGAACTATGGCTACACCTTC.

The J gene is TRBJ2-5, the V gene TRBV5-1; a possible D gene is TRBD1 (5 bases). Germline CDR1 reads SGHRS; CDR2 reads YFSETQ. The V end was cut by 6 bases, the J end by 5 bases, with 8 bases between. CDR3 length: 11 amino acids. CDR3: CASKSGETQYF. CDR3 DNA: TGCGCCAGCAAGTCAGGGGAGACCCAGTACTTC.

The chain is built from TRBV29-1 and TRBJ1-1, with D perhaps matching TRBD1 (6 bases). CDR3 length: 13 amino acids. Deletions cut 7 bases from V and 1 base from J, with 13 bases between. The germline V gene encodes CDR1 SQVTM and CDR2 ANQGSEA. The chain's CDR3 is CSAGGRKNTEAFF. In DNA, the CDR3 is TGCAGCGCGGGGGGGCGAAAGAACACTGAAGCTTTCTTT. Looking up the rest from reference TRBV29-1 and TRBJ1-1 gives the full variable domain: SAVISQKPSRDICQRGTSLTIQCQVDSQVTMMFWYRQQPGQSLTLIATANQGSEATYESGFVIDKFPISRPNLTFSTLTVSNMSPEDSSIYLCSAGGRKNTEAFFGQGTRLTVV.

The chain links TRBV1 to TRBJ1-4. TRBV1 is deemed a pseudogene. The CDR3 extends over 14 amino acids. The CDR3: CTSRAGQGNEKLFF. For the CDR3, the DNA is TGCACCAGCCGAGCGGGGCAGGGAAACGAAAAACTGTTTTTT.

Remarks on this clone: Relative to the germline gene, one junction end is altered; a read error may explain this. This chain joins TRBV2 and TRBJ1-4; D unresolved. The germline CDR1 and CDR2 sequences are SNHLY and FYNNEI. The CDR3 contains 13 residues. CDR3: CASSEAPEGGHIF. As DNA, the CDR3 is TGTGCCAGCAGTGAAGCTCCCGAGGGAGGGCATATTTTT.

The chain's CDR3 is CASSYGGIMNTEAFF. The CDR3 DNA is TGTGCCAGCAGTTATGGGGGGATCATGAACACTGAAGCTTTCTTT. The V gene is TRBV6-5, the J gene TRBJ1-1; TRBD1 is a possible D gene (5 bases). Trimming shortened V by 3 bases and J by 0 bases, and 11 bases separated the two germline ends. CDR3 length equals 15 residues. Germline CDR1 MNHEY, CDR2 SVGAGI.

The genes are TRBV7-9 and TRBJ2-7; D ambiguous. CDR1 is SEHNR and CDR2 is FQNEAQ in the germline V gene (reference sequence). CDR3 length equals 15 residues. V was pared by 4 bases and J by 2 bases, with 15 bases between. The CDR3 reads CASSSKTSGTYEQYF. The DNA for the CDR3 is TGTGCCAGCAGCTCTAAGACCTCAGGAACCTACGAGCAGTACTTC. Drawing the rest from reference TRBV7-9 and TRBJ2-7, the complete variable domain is DTGVSQNPRHKITKRGQNVTFRCDPISEHNRLYWYRQTLGQGPEFLTYFQNEAQLEKSRLLSDRFSAERPKGSFSTLEIQRTEQGDSAMYLCASSSKTSGTYEQYFGPGTRLTVT.

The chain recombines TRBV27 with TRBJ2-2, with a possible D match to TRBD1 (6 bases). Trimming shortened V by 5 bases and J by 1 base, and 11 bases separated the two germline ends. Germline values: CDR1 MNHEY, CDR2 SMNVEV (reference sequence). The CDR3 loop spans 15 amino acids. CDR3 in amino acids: CASSIGQLNTGELFF. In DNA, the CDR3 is TGTGCCAGCAGTATAGGACAGCTGAACACCGGGGAGCTGTTTTTT.

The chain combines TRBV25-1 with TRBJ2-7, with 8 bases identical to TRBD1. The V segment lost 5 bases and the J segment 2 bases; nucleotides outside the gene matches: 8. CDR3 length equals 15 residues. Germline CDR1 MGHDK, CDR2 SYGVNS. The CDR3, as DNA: TGTGCCAGCAGTCCCGGGACAGGAATAACCTACGAGCAGTACTTC. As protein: CASSPGTGITYEQYF.

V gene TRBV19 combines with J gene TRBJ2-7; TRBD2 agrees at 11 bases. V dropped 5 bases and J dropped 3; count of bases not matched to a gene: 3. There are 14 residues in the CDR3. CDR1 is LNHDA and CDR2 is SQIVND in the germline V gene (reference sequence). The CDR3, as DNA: TGTGCCAGTAGTTTGGGACTAGCGGACTACGAGCAGTACTTC. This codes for CASSLGLADYEQYF.

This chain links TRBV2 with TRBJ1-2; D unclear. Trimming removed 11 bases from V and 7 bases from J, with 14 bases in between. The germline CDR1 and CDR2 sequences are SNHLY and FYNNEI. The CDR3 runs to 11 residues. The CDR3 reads CASPGVGGYTF. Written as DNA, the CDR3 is TGTGCCTCACCCGGGGTGGGTGGCTACACCTTC. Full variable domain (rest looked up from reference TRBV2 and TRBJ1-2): EPEVTQTPSHQVTQMGQEVILRCVPISNHLYFYWYRQILGQKVEFLVSFYNNEISEKSEIFDDQFSVERPDGSNFTLKIRSTKLEDSAMYFCASPGVGGYTFGSGTRLTVV.

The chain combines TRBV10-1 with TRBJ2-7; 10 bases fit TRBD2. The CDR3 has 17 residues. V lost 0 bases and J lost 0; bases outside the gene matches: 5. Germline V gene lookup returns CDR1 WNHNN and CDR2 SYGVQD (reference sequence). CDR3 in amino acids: CASSESASGGLSYEQYF. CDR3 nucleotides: TGCGCCAGCAGTGAGTCGGCTAGCGGGGGCCTCTCCTACGAGCAGTACTTC.

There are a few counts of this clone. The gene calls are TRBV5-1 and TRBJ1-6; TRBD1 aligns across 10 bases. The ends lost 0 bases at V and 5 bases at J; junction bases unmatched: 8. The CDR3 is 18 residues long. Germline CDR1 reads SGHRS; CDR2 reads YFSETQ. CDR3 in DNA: TGCGCCAGCAGCTTGGCCGGGGGACAGGGGAGTGATAATTCACCCCTCCACTTT. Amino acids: CASSLAGGQGSDNSPLHF.

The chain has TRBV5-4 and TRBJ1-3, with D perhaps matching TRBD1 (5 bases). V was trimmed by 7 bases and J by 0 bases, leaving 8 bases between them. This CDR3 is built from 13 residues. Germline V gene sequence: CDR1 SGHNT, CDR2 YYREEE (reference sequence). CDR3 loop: CASGAHSGNTIYF. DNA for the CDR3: TGTGCCAGCGGGGCCCACTCTGGAAACACCATATATTTT.

CDR3 residues: CASGSPSFGGRGQFF. CDR3 DNA sequence: TGTGCTAGTGGTTCGCCTAGCTTTGGGGGGAGGGGGCAGTTCTTC. This sequence joins TRBV12-5 and TRBJ2-1; 7 nucleotides match TRBD2. Per the germline V gene, CDR1 is LGHNT and CDR2 is FRNRAP. CDR3 length: 15 residues. V was pared by 4 bases and J by 12 bases, with 15 bases of the junction left unmatched.

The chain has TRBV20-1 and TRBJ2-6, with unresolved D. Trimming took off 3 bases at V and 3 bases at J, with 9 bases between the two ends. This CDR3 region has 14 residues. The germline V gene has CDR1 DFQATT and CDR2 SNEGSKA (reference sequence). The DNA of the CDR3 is TGCAGTGCTAGTCCACACGTTGGGGCCAACGTCCTGACTTTC. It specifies CSASPHVGANVLTF.

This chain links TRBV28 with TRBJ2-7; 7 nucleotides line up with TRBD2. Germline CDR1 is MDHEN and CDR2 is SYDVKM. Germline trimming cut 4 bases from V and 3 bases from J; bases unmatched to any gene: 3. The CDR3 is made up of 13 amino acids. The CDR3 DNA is TGTGCCAGCAGTTCGACTAGCAGCTACGAGCAGTACTTC. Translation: CASSSTSSYEQYF.